The 30 T cell receptor beta chains below all came from one sample that was sequenced in a study of neoadjuvant nivolumab and ipilimumab in lung cancer. Assay: immunoSEQ multiplex PCR; the TCRdb copy retains only in-frame clones and omits some. The sample has 39,000 or so clones; roughly nine tenths are singletons. The sample was peripheral blood, taken before neoadjuvant nivolumab, alone or with ipilimumab. The origin of the receptors is an adult with non-small cell lung cancer.

Only a few counts were recorded for this clone. This chain links TRBV11-2 with TRBJ2-7, with a possible D match to TRBD2 (6 bases). CDR1 is SGHAT and CDR2 is FQNNGV in the germline V gene. V lost 5 bases, J lost 2 bases, and 19 bases lay in between. There are 16 residues in the CDR3. Here the CDR3 reads CASSAGRGRPPYEQYF. The DNA for the CDR3 is TGTGCCAGCAGCGCCGGACGAGGGAGGCCCCCCTACGAGCAGTACTTC.

The chain links TRBV5-1 to TRBJ2-1, with TRBD1 matching over 9 bases. The CDR3 totals 15 residues. The junction had 1 base not matched to a gene; V was cut back by 0 bases and J by 3 bases. Germline V gene lookup returns CDR1 SGHRS and CDR2 YFSETQ. The CDR3 sequence: CASSLGQGVYNEQFF. DNA of the CDR3: TGCGCCAGCAGCTTGGGACAGGGGGTCTACAATGAGCAGTTCTTC. Together with reference TRBV5-1 and TRBJ2-1, the CDR3 gives the full variable domain: KAGVTQTPRYLIKTRGQQVTLSCSPISGHRSVSWYQQTPGQGLQFLFEYFSETQRNKGNFPGRFSGRQFSNSRSEMNVSTLELGDSALYLCASSLGQGVYNEQFFGPGTRLTVL.

The V call is TRBV7-9, the J call TRBJ1-5, with D possibly matching TRBD1 (5 bases). CDR1 and CDR2 from the germline V gene are SEHNR and FQNEAQ (reference sequence). This CDR3 comprises 15 residues. V dropped 1 base and J dropped 6 bases, with 13 bases sitting between them. As DNA, the CDR3 is TGTGCCAGCAGCTTAGAGGGCGGCGGGGGTCAGCCCCAGCATTTT. It specifies CASSLEGGGGQPQHF. Looking up the rest from reference TRBV7-9 and TRBJ1-5 gives the full variable domain: DTGVSQNPRHKITKRGQNVTFRCDPISEHNRLYWYRQTLGQGPEFLTYFQNEAQLEKSRLLSDRFSAERPKGSFSTLEIQRTEQGDSAMYLCASSLEGGGGQPQHFGDGTRLSIL.

The chain has TRBV7-2 and TRBJ1-5; D call uncertain. The CDR3 is 13 amino acids. V was cut by 6 bases and J by 6 bases, with 12 bases left in between. The germline V gene has CDR1 SGHTA and CDR2 FQGNSA. The CDR3 protein is CASSLLVGQPQHF. CDR3 sequence (DNA): TGTGCCAGCAGTCTACTTGTGGGTCAGCCCCAGCATTTT. Drawing the rest from reference TRBV7-2 and TRBJ1-5, the complete variable domain is GAGVSQSPSNKVTEKGKDVELRCDPISGHTALYWYRQSLGQGLEFLIYFQGNSAPDKSGLPSDRFSAERTGGSVSTLTIQRTQQEDSAVYLCASSLLVGQPQHFGDGTRLSIL.

This chain links TRBV7-2 with TRBJ1-4; no clear D gene. The CDR3 is 13 amino acids. Trimming removed 5 bases at V and 7 bases at J, with 11 bases between. Germline lookup yields CDR1 SGHTA and CDR2 FQGNSA. Here the CDR3 DNA reads TGTGCCAGCAGCCGACTTGCCTCTGAAAAACTGTTTTTT. Residues: CASSRLASEKLFF.

This clone was seen just once. The rearrangement joins TRBV4-1 to TRBJ1-5; D is unresolved. The CDR3 is 14 residues long. Germline V gene data show CDR1 as MGHRA and CDR2 as YSYEKL. V gave up 1 base and J gave up 1 base, with 5 bases separating them. The CDR3 protein is CASSQAQSNQPQHF. In DNA, the CDR3 is TGCGCCAGCAGCCAAGCCCAGAGCAATCAGCCCCAGCATTTT.

The chain uses TRBV18 and TRBJ2-1, with 7 bases fitting TRBD2. Germline CDR1 reads KGHSH; CDR2 reads LQKENI. This CDR3 is 16 amino acids long. V gave up 3 bases and J gave up 6 bases; unmatched junction bases: 11. The CDR3 region has the DNA TGTGCCAGCTCACCCCTTACGGGAGGAGTCCGCAATGAGCAGTTCTTC. Its translation is CASSPLTGGVRNEQFF.

The V call is TRBV7-2, the J call TRBJ2-1, with TRBD2 as a possible D gene (6 bases). CDR1 is SGHTA and CDR2 is FQGNSA in the germline V gene. The germline V and J ends were trimmed by 1 base and 6 bases, with 10 bases remaining between them. The length of the CDR3 is 14 residues. The CDR3 DNA sequence: TGTGCCAGCAGCTTAGATGTCGGGGGCAATGAGCAGTTCTTC. The encoded protein is CASSLDVGGNEQFF.

This clone has a single count. The chain has TRBV11-2 and TRBJ2-1; TRBD2 is a possible D gene (6 bases). The germline V and J ends were trimmed by 1 base and 2 bases, with 15 bases remaining between them. This CDR3 comprises 17 residues. Germline V lookup: CDR1 SGHAT, CDR2 FQNNGV. The CDR3 bases are TGTGCCAGCAGCTTAGGGTCGGGGGAGGTCACCTACAATGAGCAGTTCTTC. Protein sequence: CASSLGSGEVTYNEQFF.

The V call is TRBV7-2, the J call TRBJ2-7; 8 bases align to TRBD1. The V gene end was trimmed by 5 bases and the J gene end by 8 bases; junction bases not matched to a gene: 11. The CDR3 sequence is 14 residues long. Germline CDR1 SGHTA, CDR2 FQGNSA. In DNA form, the CDR3 reads TGTGCCAGCAGCCCCGAGGGACAGGCTTTGAAGCAGTACTTC. It encodes CASSPEGQALKQYF.

The chain uses TRBV25-1 and TRBJ2-6; tentative D call: TRBD2 (6 bases). The CDR3 length is 17 residues. The germline V gene encodes CDR1 MGHDK and CDR2 SYGVNS. Trimming took 8 bases from V and 0 from J, leaving 17 bases between them. CDR3 sequence reads: CASRSGLTSSGANVLTF. The CDR3 DNA reads as TGTGCCAGCCGATCGGGACTCACCAGCTCTGGGGCCAACGTCCTGACTTTC.

The CDR3 spells CASIPSLLNTEAFF. The DNA of the CDR3 is TGTGCCAGCATTCCCTCACTCCTCAACACTGAAGCTTTCTTT. The chain carries TRBV27 and TRBJ1-1; D is uncertain. V was cut by 7 bases and J by 2 bases, with 14 bases left in between. CDR3 length equals 14 residues. Germline CDR1 is MNHEY and CDR2 is SMNVEV (reference sequence).

The chain couples TRBV19 to TRBJ1-4; a possible D gene is TRBD1 (5 bases). Germline V gene lookup returns CDR1 LNHDA and CDR2 SQIVND (reference sequence). V was pared by 3 bases and J by 13 bases, with 24 bases between. CDR3 length equals 16 residues. As DNA, the CDR3 is TGTGCCAGTAGTATCTCGCCCGGGACTGGGGGGACTGTACTGTTTTTT. This translates into CASSISPGTGGTVLFF.

V usage is TRBV6-1 and J usage is TRBJ1-5; D unclear. V was cut by 6 bases and J by 0 bases, with 9 bases left in between. From germline, CDR1 is MNHNS and CDR2 SASEGT. This CDR3 has 14 amino acids. Here the CDR3 DNA reads TGTGCCAGCAGCCAAGCCAGTAGCAATCAGCCCCAGCATTTT. The encoded protein is CASSQASSNQPQHF.

The V gene is TRBV15, the J gene TRBJ1-1; 9 nucleotides agree with TRBD1. CDR3 length equals 17 residues. Looked up from germline, CDR1 is LNHNV and CDR2 is YYDKDF (reference sequence). With V trimmed by 0 bases and J by 6 bases, 11 bases remained unmatched. This CDR3 is CATSRDYGTGRFAEAFF. CDR3 DNA sequence: TGTGCCACCAGCAGAGATTATGGGACAGGGCGGTTCGCTGAAGCTTTCTTT.

The chain uses TRBV30 and TRBJ1-1; no clear D gene. V was shortened by 4 bases and J by 8 bases, with 23 bases between the two germline ends. The CDR3 consists of 15 residues. Germline V gene lookup returns CDR1 GTSNPN and CDR2 SVGIG (reference sequence). The CDR3 DNA sequence: TGTGCCTGGATGCCAGGCGGGAGCCTATCGGACGAAGCTTTCTTT. The encoded protein is CAWMPGGSLSDEAFF.

The count of this clone is one. The chain couples TRBV5-4 to TRBJ2-2; D unclear. The CDR3 is 14 residues long. The V end lost 0 bases, the J end lost 4 bases, and 7 bases lay between the germline ends. In germline, CDR1 is SGHNT, CDR2 YYREEE (reference sequence). The CDR3 sequence: CASSLAVSTGELFF. The CDR3 region has the DNA TGTGCCAGCAGCTTGGCTGTGAGCACCGGGGAGCTGTTTTTT.

This clone occurred a few times. The rearrangement joins TRBV6-5 to TRBJ2-7, with 9 bases matching TRBD1. The germline CDR1 and CDR2 sequences are MNHEY and SVGAGI. The CDR3 sequence is 16 residues long. V was clipped by 3 bases and J by 3 bases; unmatched bases: 9. This CDR3 is CASSYSLGTGFYEQYF. For the CDR3, the DNA is TGTGCCAGCAGTTATAGCCTCGGGACAGGGTTCTACGAGCAGTACTTC.

Only a few counts were recorded for this clone. The chain is built from TRBV4-2 and TRBJ2-2, with 11 bases that match TRBD2. In germline, CDR1 is LGHNA, CDR2 YNFKEQ. The CDR3 length is 16 residues. V was pared by 3 bases and J by 2 bases, with 2 bases of the junction left unmatched. The CDR3: CASSHTSGGNTGELFF. The CDR3 nucleotides are TGTGCCAGCAGCCATACTAGCGGGGGAAACACCGGGGAGCTGTTTTTT.

The chain couples TRBV7-6 to TRBJ1-1, with 9 bases matching TRBD1. Trimming removed 2 bases from V and 10 bases from J; junction bases left unmatched: 8. The CDR3 is 14 residues long. Germline V gene data show CDR1 as SGHVS and CDR2 as FNYEAQ. In DNA, the CDR3 is TGTGCCAGCAGCTTAACCGGGACAGGGTCAGTAGCTTTCTTT. The encoded protein is CASSLTGTGSVAFF. The full variable domain, with the rest looked up from reference TRBV7-6 and TRBJ1-1, is GAGVSQSPRYKVTKRGQDVALRCDPISGHVSLYWYRQALGQGPEFLTYFNYEAQQDKSGLPNDRFSAERPEGSISTLTIQRTEQRDSAMYRCASSLTGTGSVAFFGQGTRLTVV.

This clone has a handful of counts. V gene TRBV25-1 combines with J gene TRBJ1-2; D might be TRBD1 (6 bases). V dropped 10 bases and J dropped 0 bases, with 15 bases sitting between them. This CDR3 is 14 amino acids long. Germline CDR1 is MGHDK and CDR2 is SYGVNS. The CDR3 nucleotides are TGTGCCACCTCTACACAGGGAGCTAACTATGGCTACACCTTC. It yields the protein CATSTQGANYGYTF.

The table lists this clone with a count of one. V and J are TRBV7-2 and TRBJ2-7, with 9 bases aligning to TRBD2. Germline V CDR1 and CDR2: SGHTA, FQGNSA. Losses at the gene ends were 4 bases for V and 4 bases for J; bases not matched to a gene: 8. The CDR3 has 15 amino acids. The CDR3 spells CASSSIAGVMYEQYF. CDR3 coding DNA: TGTGCCAGCAGCTCGATAGCGGGAGTTATGTACGAGCAGTACTTC.

A note on this clone: Other DNA sequences within the sample encode an identical CDR3. The J gene is TRBJ2-2, the V gene TRBV6-5; D not resolved. The CDR3 is made up of 15 amino acids. With 5 bases removed from V and 0 bases from J, the gap between germline ends came to 10 bases. Germline CDR1 MNHEY, CDR2 SVGAGI. The CDR3 nucleotides are TGTGCCAGCAGTGCGGTGCTGGCGAACACCGGGGAGCTGTTTTTT. Protein sequence: CASSAVLANTGELFF.

The gene calls are TRBV7-2 and TRBJ1-5, with 7 bases identical to TRBD1. In germline, CDR1 is SGHTA, CDR2 FQGNSA. This CDR3 region has 15 residues. V shed 1 base and J 4 bases; nucleotides not matched to a gene: 4. The CDR3: CASSLDGTVNQPQHF. CDR3 coding DNA: TGTGCCAGCAGCTTAGACGGGACAGTAAATCAGCCCCAGCATTTT.

This clone showed up just a few times. V usage is TRBV27 and J usage is TRBJ2-4, with D hard to call. Germline V gene sequence: CDR1 MNHEY, CDR2 SMNVEV (reference sequence). CDR3 length: 15 amino acids. The ends were cut back, 3 bases at V and 0 bases at J, with 9 bases in the middle. This chain's CDR3 is CASSLSPSAKNIQYF. The CDR3 nucleotides read TGTGCCAGCAGTTTGTCCCCCTCAGCCAAAAACATTCAGTACTTC.

The chain uses TRBV30 and TRBJ2-5, with D perhaps matching TRBD2 (5 bases). Germline V gives CDR1 GTSNPN, CDR2 SVGIG (reference sequence). This CDR3 is built from 15 residues. V dropped 2 bases and J dropped 5 bases, with 18 bases sitting between them. In DNA, the CDR3 is TGTGCCTGGAGTTCTTCTCTAGGCAGGAGGGAGACCCAGTACTTC. This translates into CAWSSSLGRRETQYF.

The chain combines TRBV28 with TRBJ1-2; 7 bases agree with TRBD1. The CDR3 spans 13 residues. Germline V gene lookup returns CDR1 MDHEN and CDR2 SYDVKM. The V and J ends lost 5 bases and 4 bases, in that order; junction bases with no gene match: 4. Written as DNA, the CDR3 is TGTGCCAGCAGTCAGGGGGGGGTCTATGGCTACACCTTC. Its protein product is CASSQGGVYGYTF.

The genes are TRBV29-1 and TRBJ2-1; 9 nucleotides match TRBD1. Germline V gene data show CDR1 as SQVTM and CDR2 as ANQGSEA. This CDR3 region has 16 residues. V shed 4 bases and J 3 bases; nucleotides not matched to a gene: 10. CDR3 bases: TGCAGCGTTGTGCAAAGTGGGACAGGGTTCTACAATGAGCAGTTCTTC. This gives the protein CSVVQSGTGFYNEQFF.

The V gene is TRBV7-8, the J gene TRBJ1-1; no reliable D call. The CDR3 loop spans 13 amino acids. Germline assignment: CDR1 SGHVS and CDR2 FQNEAQ. V dropped 2 bases and J dropped 7 bases, with 11 bases sitting between them. The CDR3: CASSLRYRIEAFF. CDR3 coding DNA: TGTGCCAGCAGCTTAAGGTACAGAATTGAAGCTTTCTTT.

This chain uses TRBV30 with TRBJ1-5; D may be TRBD1 (6 bases). The CDR3 sequence is 15 residues long. Trimming cost V 5 bases and J 4 bases, with 18 bases left between them. Germline-derived CDR1 and CDR2 are GTSNPN and SVGIG (reference sequence). CDR3 DNA sequence: TGTGCCTGGGAGGCCTCAAGGGGGGAAAATCAGCCCCAGCATTTT. It codes for CAWEASRGENQPQHF.